The rows below give T cell receptor beta chains drawn from one sample of a study of identical twins. TCRdb fed the 5' RACE reads into MiXCR, producing one record per CDR3 protein. This sample has a few hundred thousand distinct CDR3 sequences, with over 9.5% found just once. The source material was memory T cells sorted from blood. Every receptor here comes from a man aged 50-60 years in good health. Both conserved end residues are part of each CDR3. The D gene is left open where the match is weak. Clone size is stated in some rows and not others, as once, few, many or a class when expanded.

j_gene	abundance	d_gene	v_gene	CDR3aa	CDR3nt
TRBJ1-6	few	-	TRBV6-1	CASSTMGSNSPLHF	TGTGCCAGCAGTACCATGGGGAGTAATTCACCCCTCCACTTT
TRBJ1-1	few	-	TRBV7-9	CASSLSWGTEAFF	TGTGCCAGCAGCTTGTCCTGGGGGACTGAAGCTTTCTTT
TRBJ1-5	-	TRBD1	TRBV20-1	CSARDRVRGPSYSNQPQHF	TGCAGTGCTAGAGATAGGGTCAGGGGGCCATCTTATAGCAATCAGCCCCAGCATTTT
TRBJ2-4	many	-	TRBV29-1	CSVRVGDIQYF	TGCAGCGTTCGGGTGGGGGACATTCAGTACTTC
TRBJ1-2	-	-	TRBV3-1	CASSQVHRGYTF	TGTGCCAGCAGCCAAGTTCACCGGGGCTACACCTTC
TRBJ1-2	-	TRBD1	TRBV12-3/TRBV12-4	CASRGLRDRGRSGFTF	TGTGCCAGCAGGGGGCTACGGGACAGGGGAAGGAGTGGCTTCACCTTC
TRBJ2-7	many	TRBD2	TRBV4-2	CASSQSQGGGYEQYF	TGTGCCAGCAGCCAAAGTCAAGGCGGGGGGTACGAGCAGTACTTC
TRBJ2-7	many	TRBD2	TRBV5-1	CASSSVGTSGRRNEQYF	TGCGCCAGCAGTTCGGTGGGGACTAGCGGGAGGAGGAACGAGCAGTACTTC
TRBJ1-4	-	-	TRBV9	CASSVDPSNEKLFF	TGTGCCAGCAGCGTAGATCCATCGAATGAAAAACTGTTTTTT
TRBJ1-6	-	-	TRBV6-2/TRBV6-3	CASRTAVLVNSPLHF	TGTGCCAGCCGGACAGCCGTCTTGGTGAATTCACCCCTCCACTTT
TRBJ1-2	-	-	TRBV7-2	CASSLRRATYGYTF	TGTGCCAGCAGCCTCAGACGTGCTACCTATGGCTACACCTTC
TRBJ2-2	-	TRBD2	TRBV5-4	CASSIGTRGAGELFF	TGTGCCAGCAGCATAGGGACTAGAGGGGCCGGGGAGCTGTTTTTT
TRBJ2-4	many	TRBD2	TRBV5-6	CASSWGLAGNIQYF	TGTGCCAGCTCTTGGGGGCTAGCGGGAAACATTCAGTACTTC
TRBJ1-2	many	-	TRBV29-1	CSVDGPQGPGYTF	TGCAGCGTTGATGGACCACAGGGACCTGGCTACACCTTC
TRBJ1-5	few	TRBD1	TRBV7-8	CASSLYGQGGVRGSNQPQHF	TGTGCCAGCAGCTTATACGGACAGGGCGGGGTGAGGGGGAGCAATCAGCCCCAGCATTTT
TRBJ1-4	few	-	TRBV7-2	CASSSGLNEKLFF	TGTGCCAGCAGCTCCGGATTAAATGAAAAACTGTTTTTT
TRBJ2-5	-	TRBD1	TRBV27	CASSLNPGQGTETQYF	TGTGCCAGCAGCTTGAATCCGGGACAGGGGACGGAGACCCAGTACTTC
TRBJ2-5	many	-	TRBV5-1	CASSPDRFQETQYF	TGCGCCAGCAGCCCAGACAGGTTTCAAGAGACCCAGTACTTC
TRBJ1-2	-	TRBD1	TRBV5-1	CASSAATGTGGGYGYTF	TGCGCCAGCAGCGCGGCGACCGGGACAGGGGGCGGCTATGGCTACACCTTC
TRBJ2-7	many	-	TRBV6-5	CASSYLFSYEQYF	TGTGCCAGCAGTTACCTATTTAGCTACGAGCAGTACTTC
TRBJ2-5	many	-	TRBV20-1	CSARDPTGGSKETQYF	TGCAGTGCTAGAGACCCCACCGGAGGGAGCAAAGAGACCCAGTACTTC
TRBJ2-7	few	TRBD2	TRBV28	CASSLSASGGLDEQYF	TGTGCCAGCAGTTTATCGGCTAGCGGGGGGCTGGACGAGCAGTACTTC
TRBJ2-4	many	-	TRBV3-1	CASSHPGSLMQYF	TGTGCCAGCAGCCACCCGGGAAGCTTGATGCAGTACTTC
TRBJ1-1	many	-	TRBV5-1	CASSLTPTGNTEAFF	TGCGCCAGCAGCTTGACCCCGACAGGAAACACTGAAGCTTTCTTT
TRBJ1-5	-	TRBD1	TRBV11-2	CASSQGQLNQPQHF	TGTGCCAGCAGCCAGGGACAGCTCAATCAGCCCCAGCATTTT
TRBJ2-5	-	TRBD2	TRBV2	CASSRTREAETQYF	TGTGCCAGCAGCCGGACCCGGGAGGCAGAGACCCAGTACTTC